This TCR beta chain originates from a study of early T cells in non-severe SARS-CoV-2 infection. Study background: Chains were not paired, and sequencing was done on bulk RNA from unsorted whole blood.

This clonotype was found a few times. The antigen remains undetermined. The TCR library protocol attached unique molecular identifiers to the individual cDNA molecules. TCRdb passed the 5' RACE reads through MiXCR, listing each CDR3 protein once. The sample includes about 55,000 distinct CDR3 sequences, 5.5% to 8.5% of them seen just once. Germline loops: CDR1 SGHTS, CDR2 YDEGEE. V was trimmed by 4 bases and J by 3 bases, leaving 11 bases between them. This CDR3 is 14 amino acids long. Whole-study results and caveats: The matching step, a VDJdb search, favored anti-spike CD8 responses and missed private and CD4 specificities.

J is TRBJ1-3 and V is TRBV5-8; D is possibly TRBD1 (6 bases). The material sequenced was whole blood, taken at baseline. The receptor's source is an adult who was a healthcare worker with PCR-confirmed SARS-CoV-2 infection or an uninfected control (not recorded which). The CDR3 loop is CASSISRGGNTIYF. The CDR3 nucleotides are TGTGCCAGCAGCATCTCCAGGGGTGGAAACACCATATATTTT.